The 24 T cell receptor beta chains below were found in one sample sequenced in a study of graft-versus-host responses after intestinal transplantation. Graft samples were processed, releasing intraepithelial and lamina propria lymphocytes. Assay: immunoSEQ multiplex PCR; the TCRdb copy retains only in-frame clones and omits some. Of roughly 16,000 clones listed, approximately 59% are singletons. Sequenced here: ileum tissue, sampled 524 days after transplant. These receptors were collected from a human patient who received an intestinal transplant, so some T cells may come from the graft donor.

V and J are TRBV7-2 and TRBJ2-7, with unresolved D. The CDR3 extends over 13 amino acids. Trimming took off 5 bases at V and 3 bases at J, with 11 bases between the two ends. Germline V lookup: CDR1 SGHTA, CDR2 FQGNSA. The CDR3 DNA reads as TGTGCCAGCAGCCTTAGTAGCCTCTACGAGCAGTACTTC. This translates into CASSLSSLYEQYF. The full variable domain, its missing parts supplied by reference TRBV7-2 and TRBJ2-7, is GAGVSQSPSNKVTEKGKDVELRCDPISGHTALYWYRQSLGQGLEFLIYFQGNSAPDKSGLPSDRFSAERTGGSVSTLTIQRTQQEDSAVYLCASSLSSLYEQYFGPGTRLTVT.

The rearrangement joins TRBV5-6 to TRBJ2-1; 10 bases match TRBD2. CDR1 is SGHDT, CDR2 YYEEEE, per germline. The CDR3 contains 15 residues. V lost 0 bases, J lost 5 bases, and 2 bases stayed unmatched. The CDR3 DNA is TGTGCCAGCAGCTTGGTGCTAGCGGGGGACAATGAGCAGTTCTTC. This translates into CASSLVLAGDNEQFF.

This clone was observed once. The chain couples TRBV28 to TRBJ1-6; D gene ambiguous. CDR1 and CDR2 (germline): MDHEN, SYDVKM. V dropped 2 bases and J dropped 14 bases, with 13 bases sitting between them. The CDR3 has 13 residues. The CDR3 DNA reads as TGTGCCAGCAGTTTAAGTCAGGTCGTAACCCTCCACTTT. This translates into CASSLSQVVTLHF.

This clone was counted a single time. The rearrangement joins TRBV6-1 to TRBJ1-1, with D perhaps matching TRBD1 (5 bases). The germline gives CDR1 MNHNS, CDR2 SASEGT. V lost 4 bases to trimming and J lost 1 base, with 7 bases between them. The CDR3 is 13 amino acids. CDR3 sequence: CASSGGRNTEAFF. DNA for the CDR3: TGTGCCAGCAGTGGGGGCAGGAACACTGAAGCTTTCTTT.

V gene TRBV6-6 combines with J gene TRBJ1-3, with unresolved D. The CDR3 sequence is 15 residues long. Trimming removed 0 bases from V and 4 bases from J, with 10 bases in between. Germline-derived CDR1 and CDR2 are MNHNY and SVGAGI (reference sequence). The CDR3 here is CASSYSTGVGNTIYF. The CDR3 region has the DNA TGTGCCAGCAGTTACTCGACCGGGGTGGGAAACACCATATATTTT.

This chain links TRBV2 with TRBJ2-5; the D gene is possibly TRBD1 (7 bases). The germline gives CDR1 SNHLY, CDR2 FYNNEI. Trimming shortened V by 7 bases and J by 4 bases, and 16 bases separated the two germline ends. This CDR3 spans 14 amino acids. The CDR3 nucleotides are TGTGCCAGCAACGCGGGGACAGCCCTAGAGACCCAGTACTTC. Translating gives CASNAGTALETQYF.

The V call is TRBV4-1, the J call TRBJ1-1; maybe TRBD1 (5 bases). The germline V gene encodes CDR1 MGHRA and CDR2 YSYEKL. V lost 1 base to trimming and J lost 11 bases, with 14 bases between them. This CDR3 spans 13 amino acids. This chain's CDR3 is CASSQVQGVGAFF. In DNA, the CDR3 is TGCGCCAGCAGCCAAGTACAAGGGGTCGGGGCTTTCTTT.

The CDR3 region has the DNA TGTGCCAGCAGCTTACAACAGGGCCCATTGGAGCAGTACTTC. Its translation: CASSLQQGPLEQYF. This sequence joins TRBV7-8 and TRBJ2-7; TRBD1 might be the D (6 bases). Trimming stripped 2 bases from V and 7 bases from J, with 15 bases between. CDR1 and CDR2 (germline): SGHVS, FQNEAQ. The CDR3 extends over 14 amino acids.

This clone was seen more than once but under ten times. The CDR3 sequence is CASSPLISAQYF. As DNA, the CDR3 is TGTGCCAGCAGCCCCCTAATTAGTGCGCAGTATTTT. The J gene is TRBJ2-3, the V gene TRBV11-2, with unresolved D. The V end lost 5 bases, the J end lost 10 bases, and 13 bases lay between the germline ends. This CDR3 is built from 12 residues. From germline, CDR1 is SGHAT and CDR2 FQNNGV.

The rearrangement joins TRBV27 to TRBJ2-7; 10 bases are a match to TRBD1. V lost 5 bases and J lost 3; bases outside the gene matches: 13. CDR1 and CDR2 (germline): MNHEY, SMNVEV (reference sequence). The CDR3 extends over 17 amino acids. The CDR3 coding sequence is TGTGCCAGCAGTCCCCCGAGTGCGGGGACAGGGGACTACGAGCAGTACTTC. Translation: CASSPPSAGTGDYEQYF.

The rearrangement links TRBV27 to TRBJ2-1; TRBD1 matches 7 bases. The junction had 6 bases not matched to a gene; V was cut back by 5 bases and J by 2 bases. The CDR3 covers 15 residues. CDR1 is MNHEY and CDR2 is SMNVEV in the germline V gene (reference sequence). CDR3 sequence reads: CASSPGQPPYNEQFF. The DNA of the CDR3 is TGTGCCAGCAGTCCGGGACAGCCACCCTACAATGAGCAGTTCTTC.

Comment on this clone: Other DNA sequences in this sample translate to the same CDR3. This chain's CDR3 is CASSLVAGLRSPLHF. In nucleotides, the CDR3 is TGTGCCAGCAGCTTAGTGGCAGGGCTCAGGTCACCCCTCCACTTT. This chain links TRBV7-2 with TRBJ1-6, with D maybe TRBD1 (5 bases). Germline-derived CDR1 and CDR2 are SGHTA and FQGNSA. V was pared by 1 base and J by 10 bases, with 14 bases between. The CDR3 totals 15 residues.

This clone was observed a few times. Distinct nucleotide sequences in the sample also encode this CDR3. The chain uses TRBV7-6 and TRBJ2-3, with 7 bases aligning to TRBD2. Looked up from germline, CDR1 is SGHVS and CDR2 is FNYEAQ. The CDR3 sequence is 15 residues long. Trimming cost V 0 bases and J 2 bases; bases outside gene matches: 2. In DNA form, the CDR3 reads TGTGCCAGCAGCTTAGCGGGGGGGAACACAGATACGCAGTATTTT. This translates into CASSLAGGNTDTQYF.

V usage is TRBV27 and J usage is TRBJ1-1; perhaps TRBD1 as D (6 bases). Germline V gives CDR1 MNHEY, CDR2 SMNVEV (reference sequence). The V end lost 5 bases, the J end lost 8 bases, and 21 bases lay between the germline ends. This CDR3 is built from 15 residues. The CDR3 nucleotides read TGTGCCAGCAGTCTAGGTTCGGGACGGACAGTCGAAGCTTTCTTT. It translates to CASSLGSGRTVEAFF.

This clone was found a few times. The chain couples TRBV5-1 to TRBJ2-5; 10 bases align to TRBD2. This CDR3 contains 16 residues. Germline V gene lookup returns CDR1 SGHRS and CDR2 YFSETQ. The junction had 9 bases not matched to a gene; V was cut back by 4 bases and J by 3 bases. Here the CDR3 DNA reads TGCGCCAGCAGCCCCCTTCCCAGCGGGGGGGAAGAGACCCAGTACTTC. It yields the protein CASSPLPSGGEETQYF.

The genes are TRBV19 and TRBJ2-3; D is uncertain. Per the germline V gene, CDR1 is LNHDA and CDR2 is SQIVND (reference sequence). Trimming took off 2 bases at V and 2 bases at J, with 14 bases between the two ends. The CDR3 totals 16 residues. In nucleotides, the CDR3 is TGTGCCAGTAGTATATGGTGGCTAGTGAACACAGATACGCAGTATTTT. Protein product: CASSIWWLVNTDTQYF.

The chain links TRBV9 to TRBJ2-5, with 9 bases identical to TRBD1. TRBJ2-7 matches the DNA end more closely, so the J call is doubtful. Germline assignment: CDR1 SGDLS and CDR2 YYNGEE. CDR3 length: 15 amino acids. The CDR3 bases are TGTGCCAGCAACGCCGGGACAGGGCCTTCCTACGAGCAGTACTTC. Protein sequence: CASNAGTGPSYEQYF.

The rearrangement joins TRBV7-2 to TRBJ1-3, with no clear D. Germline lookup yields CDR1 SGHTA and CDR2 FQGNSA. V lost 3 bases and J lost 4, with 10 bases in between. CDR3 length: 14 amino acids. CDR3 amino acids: CASSFEGSGNTIYF. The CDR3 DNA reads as TGTGCCAGCAGCTTTGAGGGTTCAGGAAACACCATATATTTT. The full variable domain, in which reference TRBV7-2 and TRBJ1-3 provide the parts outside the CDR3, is GAGVSQSPSNKVTEKGKDVELRCDPISGHTALYWYRQSLGQGLEFLIYFQGNSAPDKSGLPSDRFSAERTGGSVSTLTIQRTQQEDSAVYLCASSFEGSGNTIYFGEGSWLTVV.

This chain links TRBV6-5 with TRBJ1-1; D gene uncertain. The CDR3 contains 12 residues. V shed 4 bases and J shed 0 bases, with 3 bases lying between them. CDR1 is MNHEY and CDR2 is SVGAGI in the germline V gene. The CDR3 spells CASSFMNTEAFF. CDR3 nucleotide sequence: TGTGCCAGCAGTTTTATGAACACTGAAGCTTTCTTT.

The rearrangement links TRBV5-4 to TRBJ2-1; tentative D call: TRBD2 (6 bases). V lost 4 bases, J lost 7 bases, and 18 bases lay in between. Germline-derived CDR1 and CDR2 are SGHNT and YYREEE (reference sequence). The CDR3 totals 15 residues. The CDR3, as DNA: TGTGCCAGCAGCGAGGGGACTGCCGTGGGGAATGAGCAGTTCTTC. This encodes CASSEGTAVGNEQFF.

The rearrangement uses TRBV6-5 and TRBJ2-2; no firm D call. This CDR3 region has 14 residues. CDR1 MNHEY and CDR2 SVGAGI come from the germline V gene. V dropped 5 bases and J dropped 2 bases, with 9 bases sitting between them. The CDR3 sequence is CASSQVTNTGELFF. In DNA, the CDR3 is TGTGCCAGCAGTCAGGTCACCAACACCGGGGAGCTGTTTTTT.

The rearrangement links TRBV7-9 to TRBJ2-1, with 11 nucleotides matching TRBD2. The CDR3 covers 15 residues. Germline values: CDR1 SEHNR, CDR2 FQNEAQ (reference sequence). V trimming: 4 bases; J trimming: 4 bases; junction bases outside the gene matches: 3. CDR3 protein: CASSYPSGGYNEQFF. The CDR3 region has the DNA TGTGCCAGCAGCTACCCTAGCGGGGGGTACAATGAGCAGTTCTTC.

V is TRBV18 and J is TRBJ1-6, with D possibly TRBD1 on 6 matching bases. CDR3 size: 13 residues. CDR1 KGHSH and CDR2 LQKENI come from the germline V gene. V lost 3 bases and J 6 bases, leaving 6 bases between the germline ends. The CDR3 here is CASSPDSNSPLHF. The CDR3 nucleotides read TGTGCCAGCTCACCGGACAGTAATTCACCCCTCCACTTT.

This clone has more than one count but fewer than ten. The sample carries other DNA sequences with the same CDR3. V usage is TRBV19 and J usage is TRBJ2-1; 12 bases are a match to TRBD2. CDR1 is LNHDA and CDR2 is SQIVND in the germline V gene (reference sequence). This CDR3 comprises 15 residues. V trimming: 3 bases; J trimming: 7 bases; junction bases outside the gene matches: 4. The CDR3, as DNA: TGTGCCAGTAGTATTGGCCTAGCGGGGGGGAATGAGCAGTTCTTC. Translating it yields CASSIGLAGGNEQFF. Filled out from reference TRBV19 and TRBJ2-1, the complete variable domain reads DGGITQSPKYLFRKEGQNVTLSCEQNLNHDAMYWYRQDPGQGLRLIYYSQIVNDFQKGDIAEGYSVSREKKESFPLTVTSAQKNPTAFYLCASSIGLAGGNEQFFGPGTRLTVL.